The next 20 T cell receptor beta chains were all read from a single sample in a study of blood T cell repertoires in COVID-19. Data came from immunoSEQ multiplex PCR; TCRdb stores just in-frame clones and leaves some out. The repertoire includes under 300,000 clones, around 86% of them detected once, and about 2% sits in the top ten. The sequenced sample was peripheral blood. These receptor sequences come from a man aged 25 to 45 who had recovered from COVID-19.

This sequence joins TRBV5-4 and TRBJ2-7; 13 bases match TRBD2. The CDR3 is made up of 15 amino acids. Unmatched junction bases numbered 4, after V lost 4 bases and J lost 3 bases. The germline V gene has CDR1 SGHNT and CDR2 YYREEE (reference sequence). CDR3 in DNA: TGTGCCAGCAGCCGTAGGACTAGCGGGGGCTACGAGCAGTACTTC. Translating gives CASSRRTSGGYEQYF. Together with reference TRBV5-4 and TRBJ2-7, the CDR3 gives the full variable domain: ETGVTQSPTHLIKTRGQQVTLRCSSQSGHNTVSWYQQALGQGPQFIFQYYREEENGRGNFPPRFSGLQFPNYSSELNVNALELDDSALYLCASSRRTSGGYEQYFGPGTRLTVT.

CDR3 region: CASSPTGTGRETQYF. CDR3 nucleotides: TGTGCCAGCAGTCCAACCGGGACAGGGAGGGAGACCCAGTACTTC. The chain joins TRBV7-8 to TRBJ2-5; 9 positions agree with TRBD1. This CDR3 is built from 15 residues. CDR1 SGHVS and CDR2 FQNEAQ come from the germline V gene. After removal of 6 bases from V and 5 bases from J, the junction contained 10 bases not matched to a gene.

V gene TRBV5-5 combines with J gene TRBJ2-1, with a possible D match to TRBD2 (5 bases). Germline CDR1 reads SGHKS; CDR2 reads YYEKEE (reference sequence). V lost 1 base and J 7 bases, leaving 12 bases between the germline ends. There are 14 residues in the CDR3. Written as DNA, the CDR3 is TGTGCCAGCAGCTTGACTAGTATGGGGAATGAGCAGTTCTTC. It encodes CASSLTSMGNEQFF. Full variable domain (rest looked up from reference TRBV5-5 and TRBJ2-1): DAGVTQSPTHLIKTRGQQVTLRCSPISGHKSVSWYQQVLGQGPQFIFQYYEKEERGRGNFPDRFSARQFPNYSSELNVNALLLGDSALYLCASSLTSMGNEQFFGPGTRLTVL.

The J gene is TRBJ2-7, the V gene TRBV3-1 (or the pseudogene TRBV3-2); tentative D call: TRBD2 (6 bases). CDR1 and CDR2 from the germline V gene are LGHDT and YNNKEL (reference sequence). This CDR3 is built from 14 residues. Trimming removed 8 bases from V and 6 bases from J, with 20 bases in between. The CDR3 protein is CASRFESGSREQYF. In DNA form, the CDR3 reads TGTGCCAGCCGCTTCGAGAGCGGGTCGCGCGAGCAGTACTTC.

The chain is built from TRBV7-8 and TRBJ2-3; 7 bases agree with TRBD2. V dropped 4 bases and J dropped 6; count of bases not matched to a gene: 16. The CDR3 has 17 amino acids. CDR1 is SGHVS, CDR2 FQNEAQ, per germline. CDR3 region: CASSWGGTGAEGDTQYF. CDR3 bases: TGTGCCAGCAGCTGGGGGGGTACCGGGGCGGAAGGGGATACGCAGTATTTT.

The chain's CDR3 is CASSPRVGWNTEAFF. The CDR3 DNA sequence: TGTGCCAGTAGTCCGAGGGTTGGCTGGAACACTGAAGCTTTCTTT. V usage is TRBV19 and J usage is TRBJ1-1; no firm D call. CDR1 and CDR2 from the germline V gene are LNHDA and SQIVND (reference sequence). V lost 5 bases to trimming and J lost 1 base, with 14 bases between them. CDR3 length: 15 amino acids.

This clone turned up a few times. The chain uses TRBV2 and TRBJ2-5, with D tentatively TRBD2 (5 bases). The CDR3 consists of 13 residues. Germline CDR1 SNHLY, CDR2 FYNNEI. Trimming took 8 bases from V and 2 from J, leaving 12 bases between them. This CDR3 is CASGRFPQETQYF. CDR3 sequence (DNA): TGTGCCAGCGGGAGATTCCCTCAAGAGACCCAGTACTTC.

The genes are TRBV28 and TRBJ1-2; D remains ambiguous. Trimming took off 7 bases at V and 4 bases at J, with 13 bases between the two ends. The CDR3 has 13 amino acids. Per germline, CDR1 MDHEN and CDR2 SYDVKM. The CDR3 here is CASIRPGAYGYTF. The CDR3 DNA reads TGTGCCAGCATCCGGCCGGGTGCCTATGGCTACACCTTC.

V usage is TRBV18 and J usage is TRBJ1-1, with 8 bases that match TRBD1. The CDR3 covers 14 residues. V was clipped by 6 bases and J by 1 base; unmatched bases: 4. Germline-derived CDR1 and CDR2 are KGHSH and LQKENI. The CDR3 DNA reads TGTGCCAGCTCGACCGGGACAGGGAACACTGAAGCTTTCTTT. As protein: CASSTGTGNTEAFF.

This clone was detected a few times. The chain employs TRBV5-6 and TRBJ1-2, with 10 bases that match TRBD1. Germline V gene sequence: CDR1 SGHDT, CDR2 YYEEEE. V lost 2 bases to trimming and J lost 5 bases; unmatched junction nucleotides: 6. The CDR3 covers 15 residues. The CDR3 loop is CASSLAGTGVYGYTF. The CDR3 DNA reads TGTGCCAGCAGCTTAGCCGGGACAGGGGTTTATGGCTACACCTTC.

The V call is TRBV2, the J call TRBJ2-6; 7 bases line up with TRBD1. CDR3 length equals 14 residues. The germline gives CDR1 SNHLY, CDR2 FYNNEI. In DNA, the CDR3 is TGTGCAGGACAGGAGAGCTCTGGGGCCAACGTCCTGACTTTC. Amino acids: CAGQESSGANVLTF.

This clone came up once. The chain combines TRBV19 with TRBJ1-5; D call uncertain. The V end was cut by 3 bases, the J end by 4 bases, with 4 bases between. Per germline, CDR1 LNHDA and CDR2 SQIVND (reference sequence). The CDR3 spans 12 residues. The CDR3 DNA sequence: TGTGCCAGTAGTATTGTAAATCAGCCCCAGCATTTT. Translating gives CASSIVNQPQHF.

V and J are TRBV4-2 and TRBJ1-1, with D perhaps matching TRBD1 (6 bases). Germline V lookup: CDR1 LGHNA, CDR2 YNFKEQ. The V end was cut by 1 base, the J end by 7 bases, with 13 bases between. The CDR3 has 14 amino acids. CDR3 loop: CASSQVQDSFEAFF. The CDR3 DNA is TGTGCCAGCAGCCAAGTGCAGGACAGTTTTGAAGCTTTCTTT.

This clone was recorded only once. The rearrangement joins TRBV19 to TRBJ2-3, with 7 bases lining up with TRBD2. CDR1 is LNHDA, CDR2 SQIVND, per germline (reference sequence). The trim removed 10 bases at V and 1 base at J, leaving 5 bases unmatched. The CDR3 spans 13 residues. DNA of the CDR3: TGTGCCACCCGGGACTACCGCACAGATACGCAGTATTTT. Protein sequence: CATRDYRTDTQYF.

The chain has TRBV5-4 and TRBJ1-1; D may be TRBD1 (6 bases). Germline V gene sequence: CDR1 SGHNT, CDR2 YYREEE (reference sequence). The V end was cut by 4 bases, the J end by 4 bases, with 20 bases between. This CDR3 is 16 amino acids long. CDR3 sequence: CASSDRPGGLGTEAFF. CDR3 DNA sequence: TGTGCCAGCAGCGACCGGCCCGGGGGGCTAGGCACTGAAGCTTTCTTT.

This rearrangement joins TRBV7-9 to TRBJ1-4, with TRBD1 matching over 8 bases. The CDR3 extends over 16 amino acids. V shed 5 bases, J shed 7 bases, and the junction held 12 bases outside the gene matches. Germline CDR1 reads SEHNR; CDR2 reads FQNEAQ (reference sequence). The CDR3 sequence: CASSRDRYQLSEKLFF. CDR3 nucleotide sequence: TGTGCCAGCAGCCGGGACAGGTATCAACTTAGTGAAAAACTGTTTTTT.

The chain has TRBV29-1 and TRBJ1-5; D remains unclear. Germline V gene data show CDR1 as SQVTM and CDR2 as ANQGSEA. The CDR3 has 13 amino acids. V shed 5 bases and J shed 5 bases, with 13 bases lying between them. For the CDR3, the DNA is TGCAGCGTTATGGGAGGATTTGATCAGCCCCAGCATTTT. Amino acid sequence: CSVMGGFDQPQHF.

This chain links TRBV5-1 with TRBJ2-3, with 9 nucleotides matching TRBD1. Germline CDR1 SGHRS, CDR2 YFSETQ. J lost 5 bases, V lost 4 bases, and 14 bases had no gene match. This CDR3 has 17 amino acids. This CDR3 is CASSQQTTGGVIDTQYF. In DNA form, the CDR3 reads TGCGCCAGCAGCCAGCAGACGACAGGGGGAGTGATAGATACGCAGTATTTT.

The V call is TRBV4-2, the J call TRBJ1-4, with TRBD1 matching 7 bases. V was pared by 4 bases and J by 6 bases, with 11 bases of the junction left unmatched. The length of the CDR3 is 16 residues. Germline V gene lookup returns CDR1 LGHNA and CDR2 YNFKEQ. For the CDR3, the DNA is TGTGCCAGCAGCCGGGGGTCAGGGGGTTCGGATGAAAAACTGTTTTTT. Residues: CASSRGSGGSDEKLFF.

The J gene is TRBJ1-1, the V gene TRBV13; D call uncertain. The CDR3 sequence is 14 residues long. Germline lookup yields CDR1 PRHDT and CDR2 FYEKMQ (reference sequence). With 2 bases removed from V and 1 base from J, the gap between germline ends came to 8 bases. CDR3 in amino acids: CASSLYRPNTEAFF. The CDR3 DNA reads TGTGCCAGCAGCTTATACAGACCGAACACTGAAGCTTTCTTT.